What follows describes a single TCR beta chain. The clone's antigen remains unknown. There are no base qualities to consult, and no much larger clone falls within one base. The sample is drawn from a study of somatic mutations in cytotoxic T cells in rheumatoid arthritis (dated 2017 in TCRdb). Study-level background: Right after diagnosis and prior to the start of any treatment, 30 to 35 ml EDTA of peripheral blood was drawn from patients. A FACSAria II or Sony SH800 was used to flow-sort some V beta antibody-stained T-cell populations at nearly 100% purity, and TCRB sequencing was also done on sorted V beta1+ cells. In newly diagnosed rheumatoid arthritis without treatment, the study examined if expanded CD8+ T-cell clones harbor somatic mutations, relying on TCRB deep sequencing to characterize clonality. A total of around 62 rheumatoid arthritis patients and 20 to 25 healthy controls underwent TCRB deep sequencing. Median age was essentially the same in the patient group and the control group. What the study reported, not specific to this receptor: The slight underrepresentation of TRBV07 in patients was not corrected for multiple comparisons. Rheumatoid arthritis patients and age-matched healthy controls did not significantly differ in CD8+ T-cell clonality. Several identical CD8+ TCRB sequences were found in both blood and synovial fluid, and in about an eighth of the roughly 60 patients the largest CD8+ clone exceeded 20% of CD8+ cells. Healthy controls showed no age-related increase in CD8+ clonality, whereas patients did (Spearman r ≈ 0.49). Viral specificity could not be ruled out by absence from virus-specific databases, and the antigen targets of the expanded CD8+ clones remained unknown.

The germline V gene specifies ENHRY as CDR1 and SYGVKD as CDR2. The CDR3 holds 13 amino acids from the cysteine to the phenylalanine. The DNA shown is the 39-base CDR3, in frame from base 1. Trimming costs V 6 bases and J 5 bases, and their ends lie 12 bases apart. On an AutoMACS, CD4+ and CD8+ cells were isolated via positive magnetic bead selection, and their purity was verified by flow cytometry. Initial screening for clonal expansions relied on flow cytometry with a TCR V beta antibody panel, after which sorted CD8+ fractions underwent TCRB deep sequencing for characterization. Isolation of peripheral blood mononuclear cells was done through Ficoll-Paque PLUS density gradient separation. Nucleospin Tissue or Tissue XS kits were used to extract DNA from CD4-enriched, CD8-enriched or PBMC samples, and a Qubit 2.0 fluorometer was used for quantification. TCRB CDR3 sequencing used the immunoSEQ assay on genomic DNA. The study's processing was this. When patient CD8+ clones exceeding 1% were checked against published virus-specific TCRB sequences, only a few matched. Only productive TCRB rearrangements were included in the analyses. Defining a clone by its unique TCRB CDR3 sequence, the study calculated clonality as a productive clonality index derived from Shannon entropy. The template counts of each clone relative to the total templates per sample were used to calculate repertoire overlap between two samples. V-gene usage from TCRB sequencing and V-gene usage measured by flow cytometry were correlated (Spearman r of 0.61). This is the immuneACCESS table as TCRdb keeps it, with only in-frame sequences that have V and J called. A part of the clones is gone; compared with another copy, unresolved V genes explain less than half, and the rest is unexplained. Clone size and the V and J calls come from that table; the DNA yielded D and trimming. The sample table contains 15,000 to 20,000 clones; only one count was recorded for roughly 77% of them. The top ten clonotypes cover 10% to 15% of the sample.

The receptor's source is an adult with rheumatoid arthritis. Source material: CD8+ T cells sorted from blood. The sequence is built from TRBV10-3 and TRBJ2-3; no D gene call is confident. CDR3 reads: CAIRAEDRDTQYF. The DNA sequence is given as TGTGCCATCAGGGCCGAAGATAGAGATACGCAGTATTTT.